This passage covers 30 T cell receptor beta chains from one sample sequenced in a study of blood T cells in healthy people across ages. Primed by a sample-barcoded 5' primer and a J-beta primer mix, a second PCR proceeded for 7 to 11 cycles. TCRdb redid the calling of the 5' RACE reads with MiXCR, one entry per CDR3 protein. The data hold fewer than 900,000 distinct CDR3 sequences, with 35% to 40% observed a single time. Specimen: blood. The receptors here all came from a man in his late teens or twenties in good health.

This clonotype was observed at least ten times. The chain joins TRBV14 to TRBJ2-7; no firm D call. Germline CDR1 SGHDN, CDR2 FVKESK. CDR3 length equals 12 residues. Trimming shortened V by 6 bases and J by 2 bases, and 8 bases separated the two germline ends. The CDR3, as DNA: TGTGCCAGCAGTCAGGCCGCCTACGAGCAGTACTTC. This sequence encodes CASSQAAYEQYF.

A single count supports this clonotype. V is TRBV7-9 and J is TRBJ2-4; perhaps TRBD2 as D (6 bases). With the DNA end fitting TRBJ2-7 better, the J assignment may be wrong. The CDR3 totals 20 residues. Germline-derived CDR1 and CDR2 are SEHNR and FQNEAQ (reference sequence). DNA of the CDR3: TGTGCCAGCAGCCCTAGGACTATGAGCGGAATCCACTCCCGCTCCTACGAGCAGTACTTC. Translated: CASSPRTMSGIHSRSYEQYF.

The gene calls are TRBV27 and TRBJ1-2, with TRBD1 matching over 7 bases. CDR3 length: 18 amino acids. J lost 2 bases, V lost 2 bases, and 14 bases had no gene match. The germline V gene has CDR1 MNHEY and CDR2 SMNVEV (reference sequence). CDR3 DNA sequence: TGTGCCAGCAGTTTACAATTGACAGGGCCGGGGGTGAACTATGGCTACACCTTC. As protein: CASSLQLTGPGVNYGYTF.

The J gene is TRBJ1-1, the V gene TRBV9, with unresolved D. V gave up 2 bases and J gave up 1 base, with 9 bases separating them. CDR1 is SGDLS, CDR2 YYNGEE, per germline. The CDR3 consists of 14 residues. The CDR3 region is CASSVGVPNTEAFF. The CDR3 nucleotides are TGTGCCAGCAGCGTTGGTGTACCGAACACTGAAGCTTTCTTT.

This clonotype has just one count. This chain joins TRBV7-8 and TRBJ1-5; D not certain. CDR1 and CDR2 (germline): SGHVS, FQNEAQ. The CDR3 runs 14 residues. V was pared by 5 bases and J by 5 bases, with 13 bases between. Here the CDR3 reads CASSPKSLDQPQHF. CDR3 DNA sequence: TGTGCCAGCAGCCCCAAGTCGTTGGATCAGCCCCAGCATTTT. Drawing the rest from reference TRBV7-8 and TRBJ1-5, the complete variable domain is GAGVSQSPRYKVAKRGQDVALRCDPISGHVSLFWYQQALGQGPEFLTYFQNEAQLDKSGLPSDRFFAERPEGSVSTLKIQRTQQEDSAVYLCASSPKSLDQPQHFGDGTRLSIL.

The V call is TRBV5-1, the J call TRBJ2-6; TRBD1 aligns across 7 bases. The CDR3 extends over 17 amino acids. CDR1 is SGHRS, CDR2 YFSETQ, per germline. V dropped 4 bases and J dropped 0; count of bases not matched to a gene: 7. CDR3 sequence reads: CASSPGQPVSGANVLTF. CDR3 sequence (DNA): TGCGCCAGCAGCCCGGGACAGCCAGTCTCTGGGGCCAACGTCCTGACTTTC.

This clonotype was seen a handful of times. The CDR3 loop is CASSSSRGWNNEQFF. The CDR3 DNA is TGTGCCAGCAGCTCAAGCCGGGGATGGAACAATGAGCAGTTCTTC. The chain joins TRBV9 to TRBJ2-1, with D tentatively TRBD2 (5 bases). The CDR3 loop spans 15 amino acids. The ends were cut back, 4 bases at V and 5 bases at J, with 16 bases in the middle. The germline CDR1 and CDR2 sequences are SGDLS and YYNGEE.

This clonotype was recorded many times. J is TRBJ2-3 and V is TRBV5-6, with D hard to call. The CDR3 covers 13 residues. Per germline, CDR1 SGHDT and CDR2 YYEEEE. V was pared by 3 bases and J by 5 bases, with 10 bases between. The CDR3 DNA reads TGTGCCAGCAGCTCCGCCAGACTAGATACGCAGTATTTT. Its protein product is CASSSARLDTQYF.

The J gene is TRBJ2-2, the V gene TRBV27; D is ambiguous. Trimming shortened V by 6 bases and J by 7 bases, and 12 bases separated the two germline ends. This CDR3 region has 13 residues. Germline loops: CDR1 MNHEY, CDR2 SMNVEV (reference sequence). In DNA form, the CDR3 reads TGTGCCAGCAGCTATTCTTTGGGCGGGGAGCTGTTTTTT. It codes for CASSYSLGGELFF.

The chain links TRBV5-1 to TRBJ2-1; no clear D gene. V shed 7 bases and J shed 0 bases, with 20 bases lying between them. CDR1 and CDR2 (germline): SGHRS, YFSETQ. The CDR3 sequence is 17 residues long. The CDR3 loop is CASSSLARKVSYNEQFF. The CDR3 region has the DNA TGCGCCAGCTCCTCTCTCGCCCGGAAAGTCTCCTACAATGAGCAGTTCTTC.

The CDR3: CASSYYLNTGELFF. In DNA, the CDR3 is TGCGCCAGCAGTTATTATTTGAACACCGGGGAGCTGTTTTTT. The chain joins TRBV5-1 to TRBJ2-2; no firm D call. Per germline, CDR1 SGHRS and CDR2 YFSETQ. The CDR3 contains 14 residues. V gave up 5 bases and J gave up 1 base, with 9 bases separating them.

In this sample, this clonotype turned up many times. This chain joins TRBV2 and TRBJ2-1, with unresolved D. This CDR3 comprises 15 residues. V shed 6 bases and J shed 0 bases, with 12 bases lying between them. Per germline, CDR1 SNHLY and CDR2 FYNNEI. The CDR3 loop is CASRVATVSYNEQFF. The CDR3, as DNA: TGTGCCAGCAGGGTTGCCACAGTCTCCTACAATGAGCAGTTCTTC.

The chain is built from TRBV5-1 and TRBJ2-2, with TRBD1 matching over 8 bases. The CDR3 is made up of 15 amino acids. CDR1 is SGHRS, CDR2 YFSETQ, per germline. The junction had 5 bases not matched to a gene; V was cut back by 0 bases and J by 7 bases. CDR3 in amino acids: CASSLGGQASGELFF. Here the CDR3 DNA reads TGCGCCAGCAGCTTGGGGGGACAGGCCAGCGGGGAGCTGTTTTTT.

The V gene is TRBV6-1, the J gene TRBJ1-2; 9 bases fit TRBD1. The V gene end was trimmed by 5 bases and the J gene end by 3 bases; junction bases not matched to a gene: 7. The CDR3 loop spans 15 amino acids. Germline CDR1 and CDR2: MNHNS and SASEGT. The CDR3 region is CASSPGTGRYYGYTF. CDR3 nucleotides: TGTGCCAGCAGTCCGGGGACAGGGCGCTACTATGGCTACACCTTC.

The chain uses TRBV4-3 and TRBJ1-1, with no clear D. CDR3 length equals 14 residues. The germline V gene has CDR1 LGHNA and CDR2 YSLEER. V was trimmed by 6 bases and J by 0 bases, leaving 11 bases between them. The CDR3 protein is CASSRRAMNTEAFF. DNA for the CDR3: TGCGCCAGCAGTCGACGGGCCATGAACACTGAAGCTTTCTTT.

Points on this clonotype: Compared with germline, one end of the junction differs, possibly owing to a read error. The rearrangement uses TRBV12-3 or TRBV12-4 and TRBJ1-5, with 12 bases identical to TRBD1. This CDR3 region has 17 residues. CDR3 protein: CASSPGQGALGNQPRHF. As DNA, the CDR3 is TGTGCCAGCTCCCCGGGACAGGGGGCGCTGGGCAATCAGCCCCGGCATTTT.

CDR3 in DNA: TGTGCCAGTAGTGCTTTGAGGGGGTTTTACAGGGTCGGCACTGAAGCTTTCTTT. Protein: CASSALRGFYRVGTEAFF. V and J are TRBV19 and TRBJ1-1, with D possibly matching TRBD1 (6 bases). CDR1 is LNHDA and CDR2 is SQIVND in the germline V gene (reference sequence). Trimming removed 5 bases at V and 4 bases at J, with 26 bases between. There are 18 residues in the CDR3.

CDR3 nucleotides: TGCAGCGTTGCTGGGGTGGAGGGGGGCCACTACAATGAGCAGTTCTTC. This gives the protein CSVAGVEGGHYNEQFF. The chain is built from TRBV29-1 and TRBJ2-1; perhaps D is TRBD1 or TRBD2 (6 bases each). With 4 bases removed from V and 3 bases from J, the gap between germline ends came to 19 bases. CDR1 and CDR2 (germline): SQVTM, ANQGSEA. CDR3 length: 16 residues.

For the CDR3, the DNA is TGCAGTGCTAGAGATTCGGACAGGGGACTCTATGGCTACACCTTC. This encodes CSARDSDRGLYGYTF. The gene calls are TRBV20-1 and TRBJ1-2, with TRBD1 identical over 9 bases. CDR1 and CDR2 (germline): DFQATT, SNEGSKA (reference sequence). The CDR3 is 15 residues long. J lost 4 bases, V lost 0 bases, and 6 bases had no gene match.

The V call is TRBV7-2, the J call TRBJ1-5, with a possible D match to TRBD1 (5 bases). Looked up from germline, CDR1 is SGHTA and CDR2 is FQGNSA. The CDR3 is 14 amino acids. The V end was cut by 5 bases, the J end by 6 bases, with 14 bases between. The CDR3 here is CASSPPGGGQPQHF. CDR3 nucleotide sequence: TGTGCCAGCAGCCCCCCCGGCGGGGGTCAGCCCCAGCATTTT.

V is TRBV29-1 and J is TRBJ2-5; D is uncertain. From germline, CDR1 is SQVTM and CDR2 ANQGSEA. Deletions cut 5 bases from V and 5 bases from J, with 6 bases between. The CDR3 spans 10 residues. CDR3 nucleotides: TGCAGCGTTTGGTGGGAGACCCAGTACTTC. Protein product: CSVWWETQYF.

The gene calls are TRBV7-6 and TRBJ2-7; TRBD1 agrees at 9 bases. Germline V lookup: CDR1 SGHVS, CDR2 FNYEAQ. V shed 5 bases and J 8 bases; nucleotides not matched to a gene: 10. CDR3 length: 14 amino acids. In nucleotides, the CDR3 is TGTGCCAGCAGCGCCTCCAGGACAGGGGTCCAGCAGTACTTC. Translating gives CASSASRTGVQQYF.

V gene TRBV20-1 combines with J gene TRBJ2-3; TRBD1 matches at 10 bases. In germline, CDR1 is DFQATT, CDR2 SNEGSKA (reference sequence). Trimming removed 5 bases from V and 2 bases from J; junction bases left unmatched: 7. This CDR3 contains 15 residues. The CDR3: CSALGQGGTTDTQYF. DNA for the CDR3: TGCAGTGCTCTTGGACAGGGGGGGACCACAGATACGCAGTATTTT.

Ten or more counts support this clonotype. V is TRBV29-1 and J is TRBJ2-5; no clear D. The end of the DNA fits TRBJ2-7 better, so the J call may be wrong. The length of the CDR3 is 12 residues. Germline CDR1 is SQVTM and CDR2 is ANQGSEA. CDR3 region: CSAVRREGEQYF. The CDR3 region has the DNA TGCAGCGCTGTCCGAAGGGAAGGCGAGCAGTACTTC.

The chain recombines TRBV29-1 with TRBJ2-2; D is ambiguous. The CDR3 loop spans 12 amino acids. Deletions cut 7 bases from V and 4 bases from J, with 10 bases between. The germline V gene has CDR1 SQVTM and CDR2 ANQGSEA. The CDR3 loop reads CSARIITGELFF. CDR3 coding DNA: TGCAGCGCCAGAATCATCACCGGGGAGCTGTTTTTT.

The V gene is TRBV29-1, the J gene TRBJ1-1; the D is unclear. V was clipped by 6 bases and J by 0 bases, with 14 bases between them. The CDR3 runs 14 residues. CDR1 and CDR2 (germline): SQVTM, ANQGSEA. In DNA form, the CDR3 reads TGCAGCGTGGACCCGACGGTGATGAACACTGAAGCTTTCTTT. It translates to CSVDPTVMNTEAFF. Drawing the rest from reference TRBV29-1 and TRBJ1-1, the complete variable domain is SAVISQKPSRDICQRGTSLTIQCQVDSQVTMMFWYRQQPGQSLTLIATANQGSEATYESGFVIDKFPISRPNLTFSTLTVSNMSPEDSSIYLCSVDPTVMNTEAFFGQGTRLTVV.

Only a few counts were recorded for this clonotype. The chain combines TRBV5-1 with TRBJ1-2, with a weak D call TRBD1 (6 bases). The CDR3 runs to 14 residues. The germline V gene has CDR1 SGHRS and CDR2 YFSETQ. V lost 0 bases and J lost 8, with 14 bases in between. In nucleotides, the CDR3 is TGCGCCAGCAGCTTGGCGGGGGGACAACAAGGCTACACCTTC. This gives the protein CASSLAGGQQGYTF. Full variable domain (missing parts from reference TRBV5-1 and TRBJ1-2): KAGVTQTPRYLIKTRGQQVTLSCSPISGHRSVSWYQQTPGQGLQFLFEYFSETQRNKGNFPGRFSGRQFSNSRSEMNVSTLELGDSALYLCASSLAGGQQGYTFGSGTRLTVV.

This clonotype was recorded a few times. Germline and junction disagree at one end, which may indicate a read error. The V gene is TRBV12-3 or TRBV12-4, the J gene TRBJ1-1; D not resolved. This CDR3 region has 13 residues. CDR3 coding DNA: TGTGCCAGCAGTGTAGCGGCGGGCACTGAAGCTTTCTTT. The encoded protein is CASSVAAGTEAFF.

The chain employs TRBV14 and TRBJ2-1; a possible D gene is TRBD2 (5 bases). Germline V gene data show CDR1 as SGHDN and CDR2 as FVKESK. This CDR3 spans 14 amino acids. V lost 4 bases, J lost 8 bases, and 15 bases lay in between. In DNA form, the CDR3 reads TGTGCCAGCAGCCGAGGACTGCCTAGGGATGAGCAGTTCTTC. Translation gives CASSRGLPRDEQFF.

This clonotype came up a few times. The J gene is TRBJ1-1, the V gene TRBV12-3 or TRBV12-4, with 7 bases that match TRBD1. The CDR3 covers 14 residues. Losses at the gene ends were 5 bases for V and 5 bases for J; bases not matched to a gene: 8. CDR3 DNA sequence: TGTGCCAGCAGTGCACAACAGGGGACGACTGAAGCTTTCTTT. This encodes CASSAQQGTTEAFF.